Each of the 18 T cell receptor beta chains below was sequenced from the same sample in a study of T cell repertoires in cytomegalovirus infection. Antigens for these TCRs are unknown. Each CDR3 protein is one row after TCRdb ran MiXCR on the reads. The table shows some 800,000 distinct CDR3 sequences, with approximately 30% occurring only once. The material was cultured CD8+ T cells from PBMCs, obtained from culture after CMV antigen stimulation. Source of these receptors: a human donor in good health (CMV status not recorded). Some clones in this sample may be carry-over from other donors' samples.

The chain links TRBV7-6 to TRBJ2-3, with 8 bases matching TRBD1. This CDR3 comprises 17 residues. After removal of 5 bases from V and 2 bases from J, the junction contained 12 bases not matched to a gene. The germline CDR1 and CDR2 sequences are SGHVS and FNYEAQ. CDR3 DNA: TGTGCCAGCAGCGGGGGACAGGCCCTTCCGGACACAGATACGCAGTATTTT. Its translation is CASSGGQALPDTDTQYF.

V gene TRBV28 combines with J gene TRBJ2-7, with D perhaps given as TRBD1 or TRBD2 (5 bases each). Germline lookup yields CDR1 MDHEN and CDR2 SYDVKM. CDR3 size: 12 residues. Trimming pared 10 bases from V and 2 bases from J, leaving 12 bases between. CDR3: CATRDDPYEQYF. CDR3 nucleotides: TGTGCCACCCGGGACGATCCCTACGAGCAGTACTTC.

This clonotype was seen a single time. The chain couples TRBV2 to TRBJ2-7; 7 bases are shared with TRBD2. Trimming removed 4 bases from V and 0 bases from J; junction bases left unmatched: 3. CDR1 and CDR2 (germline): SNHLY, FYNNEI. This CDR3 has 14 residues. In DNA, the CDR3 is TGTGCCAGCAGTGTAACGGGGGGCTCCTACGAGCAGTACGTC. Its translation: CASSVTGGSYEQYV.

J is TRBJ2-1 and V is TRBV19; the D gene is possibly TRBD2 (5 bases). V was clipped by 7 bases and J by 0 bases, with 13 bases between them. The CDR3 totals 15 residues. CDR1 is LNHDA, CDR2 SQIVND, per germline (reference sequence). The CDR3 here is CASNRPGSSYNEQFF. The DNA of the CDR3 is TGTGCCAGTAACCGCCCGGGGAGCTCCTACAATGAGCAGTTCTTC.

This clonotype was found a few times. This chain uses TRBV19 with TRBJ2-2; 10 bases match TRBD2. The J segment lost 6 bases and the V segment lost 4 bases, leaving 8 bases of the junction unmatched. There are 16 residues in the CDR3. CDR1 is LNHDA and CDR2 is SQIVND in the germline V gene (reference sequence). In DNA form, the CDR3 reads TGTGCCAGTAGTACCCTTTCCGGGACTAGCGCCGGGGAGCTGTTTTTT. Translating it yields CASSTLSGTSAGELFF.

CDR3 sequence: CASGLGQGLETQYF. DNA for the CDR3: TGTGCTAGTGGTCTGGGACAGGGTTTAGAGACCCAGTACTTC. J is TRBJ2-5 and V is TRBV12-5; 9 bases are a match to TRBD1. V gave up 5 bases and J gave up 4 bases; unmatched junction bases: 5. CDR1 is LGHNT, CDR2 FRNRAP, per germline. The CDR3 covers 14 residues.

In this sample, this clonotype turned up many times. The chain is built from TRBV28 and TRBJ2-7, with D unresolved. V shed 4 bases and J shed 4 bases, with 23 bases lying between them. Germline assignment: CDR1 MDHEN and CDR2 SYDVKM. The CDR3 runs to 17 residues. This chain's CDR3 is CASSSPHRGKGLYEQYV. In DNA form, the CDR3 reads TGTGCCAGCAGTTCACCCCATAGAGGAAAAGGTCTATACGAGCAGTACGTC.

This clonotype appeared many times. The V gene is TRBV7-9, the J gene TRBJ2-1; 10 positions match TRBD1. This CDR3 is 20 amino acids long. Trimming took 4 bases from V and 0 from J; bases not matched to a gene: 15. Germline V gene data show CDR1 as SEHNR and CDR2 as FQNEAQ (reference sequence). The CDR3 DNA reads as TGTGCCAGCAGCTGGTACCCCGGGACAGGGGCCCGCGGCTCCTACAATGAGCAGTTCTTC. Its translation is CASSWYPGTGARGSYNEQFF.

The rearrangement joins TRBV5-6 to TRBJ2-1, with no clear D. This CDR3 is 14 amino acids long. V lost 1 base to trimming and J lost 3 bases, with 8 bases between them. Germline assignment: CDR1 SGHDT and CDR2 YYEEEE. CDR3 loop: CASSLRLSYNEQFF. DNA of the CDR3: TGTGCCAGCAGCTTGCGATTGAGCTACAATGAGCAGTTCTTC.

J is TRBJ2-3 and V is TRBV10-3; possibly TRBD1 for D (5 bases). Germline V CDR1 and CDR2: ENHRY, SYGVKD. CDR3 length: 15 residues. The ends were cut back, 3 bases at V and 3 bases at J, with 13 bases in the middle. The CDR3 loop reads CAISDRAPGTDTQYF. The CDR3 nucleotides are TGTGCCATCAGTGACCGGGCCCCAGGGACAGATACGCAGTATTTT.

This chain uses TRBV29-1 with TRBJ1-2; tentative D call: TRBD1 (5 bases). Germline CDR1 and CDR2: SQVTM and ANQGSEA. The V end was cut by 6 bases, the J end by 5 bases, with 22 bases between. The CDR3 covers 15 residues. The CDR3 DNA sequence: TGCAGCGTCCTAGGATATAAGGCTGGGGCGTATGGCTACACCTTC. This translates into CSVLGYKAGAYGYTF.

V gene TRBV3-1 combines with J gene TRBJ2-2; TRBD1 aligns across 9 bases. The germline V gene encodes CDR1 LGHDT and CDR2 YNNKEL (reference sequence). The CDR3 is 16 residues long. With 4 bases clipped from V and 6 bases from J, the junction kept 9 bases outside the gene matches. Here the CDR3 reads CASSLQGAVAPGELFF. CDR3 in DNA: TGTGCCAGCAGCCTACAGGGGGCGGTTGCACCCGGGGAGCTGTTTTTT.

This chain joins TRBV2 and TRBJ2-2, with D unclear. Looked up from germline, CDR1 is SNHLY and CDR2 is FYNNEI. V was pared by 7 bases and J by 0 bases, with 9 bases between. CDR3 size: 14 residues. CDR3 DNA sequence: TGTGCCAGCACCCCCCGGCCGAACACCGGGGAGCTGTTTTTT. Protein: CASTPRPNTGELFF. The variable domain in full, completed from reference TRBV2 and TRBJ2-2, reads EPEVTQTPSHQVTQMGQEVILRCVPISNHLYFYWYRQILGQKVEFLVSFYNNEISEKSEIFDDQFSVERPDGSNFTLKIRSTKLEDSAMYFCASTPRPNTGELFFGEGSRLTVL.

This clonotype is termed large (0.1 to 1%). The CDR3 DNA sequence: TGTGCCAGCAGCTTAAGCTACAGGGAAACAGATACGCAGTATTTT. It yields the protein CASSLSYRETDTQYF. This sequence joins TRBV7-2 and TRBJ2-3; possible D gene TRBD1, 6 bases. The germline V gene encodes CDR1 SGHTA and CDR2 FQGNSA. Trimming pared 2 bases from V and 3 bases from J, leaving 12 bases between. The CDR3 is 15 amino acids.

The rearrangement joins TRBV28 to TRBJ1-1; maybe TRBD1 (6 bases). This CDR3 comprises 15 residues. Trimming removed 6 bases from V and 5 bases from J, with 19 bases in between. The germline V gene has CDR1 MDHEN and CDR2 SYDVKM. CDR3 sequence (DNA): TGTGCCAGCAGGCTAGGGCAGGGGAAGAGGACTGAAGCTTTCTTT. Its translation: CASRLGQGKRTEAFF.

V usage is TRBV5-1 and J usage is TRBJ1-6; D uncertain. CDR1 and CDR2 from the germline V gene are SGHRS and YFSETQ. V was trimmed by 1 base and J by 10 bases, leaving 18 bases between them. The CDR3 runs to 16 residues. The CDR3 reads CASSLILGEHGSPLHF. CDR3 nucleotide sequence: TGCGCCAGCAGCTTGATTCTGGGTGAGCACGGCTCACCCCTCCACTTT.

Only one count was recorded for this clonotype. The genes are TRBV7-9 and TRBJ2-1; D assignment may be TRBD1 or TRBD2 (5 bases each). V was shortened by 7 bases and J by 3 bases, with 16 bases between the two germline ends. Germline CDR1 and CDR2: SEHNR and FQNEAQ (reference sequence). The CDR3 is made up of 15 amino acids. The CDR3 coding sequence is TGTGCCAGCACCCCGGCCGGGACCTTCTACAATGAGCAGTTCTTC. Its translation: CASTPAGTFYNEQFF.

This clonotype has a handful of counts. This sequence joins TRBV25-1 and TRBJ1-2; D unclear. Germline-derived CDR1 and CDR2 are MGHDK and SYGVNS. The length of the CDR3 is 13 residues. Trimming pared 3 bases from V and 7 bases from J, leaving 12 bases between. CDR3: CASSDPGPRGYTF. The CDR3 DNA reads as TGTGCCAGCAGTGATCCGGGTCCCCGTGGCTACACCTTC.